The entry below gives a single TCR beta chain sequence along with its context. The specificity of this receptor is unknown. No base quality information exists; no much larger clone differs at one position. TCRbeta CDR3 regions were amplified from genomic DNA using the immunoSEQ Assay, a bias-controlled multiplex PCR. The paper's processing steps were these. The number of nucleated cells in each sample was estimated from the amplification of reference gene primers within the assay. To quantify the absolute abundance of each unique TCRbeta CDR3 rearrangement, sequence reads were collapsed and filtered. For each sample, productive Simpson clonality was calculated by taking the square root of Simpson's diversity index across productive rearrangements. TCRdb retrieved this table from immuneACCESS and kept in-frame rearrangements only. Not all clones are present; in checked studies, unresolved V genes account for under half, and no reason is known for the remainder. V and J calls and clone size are copied from that table; D and trimming were computed from the DNA. A total of 40,000 or so clones appear in this sample, about 81% of them only once. The ten biggest clones cover less than 40% of the sample.

These data originate in a study of blood T cell repertoires in COVID-19 (dated by TCRdb to 2019 to 2021). Turning to the overall study: Samples covering the acute and convalescent phases of COVID-19 were provided by collaborators in the United States, Italy and Spain. The prospective study material was composed of cDNA or gDNA derived from T cells, B-cell-depleted T cells, or PBMCs. The dataset comprised deeply sampled blood TCRbeta repertoires from subjects exposed to, actively infected with, or recovered from COVID-19. The repertoires were made available in a free public database intended to serve as a resource for research on the immune response to SARS-CoV-2. The samples were drawn from the first 160 participants of the ongoing ImmuneRACE study and from about 1,200 subjects provided by 6 global collaborators. A de-identified subject ID, COVID-19 status, age in years and sex were almost always included in the sample metadata. Where available, HLA class I and class II types were taken from metadata supplied by the sample provider and were not determined by assay-based typing. The paper's findings and limits, for the study overall: How much clinical and demographic metadata was included differed by source and by participant, and the metadata was provided uncurated.

From the cysteine up to the phenylalanine, the CDR3 has a length of 13 residues. Only the CDR3 part of the read is kept: 39 bases, read in frame from the first base. V sheds 3 bases and J sheds 10 bases, leaving 16 bases between their ends. In the germline V gene, CDR1 corresponds to SGHRS and CDR2 to YFSETQ. The collaborating institutions used their own protocols to collect whole blood in K2EDTA tubes. For TCRbeta analysis, collaborator samples were shipped as frozen whole blood, as isolated PBMCs, or as DNA extracted from either sample type. Sequencing was carried out using peripheral blood. The rearranged segments are TRBV5-1 and TRBJ1-1; perhaps TRBD1 is the D gene, with 5 bases matching. This sequence was found in a middle-aged man with active or convalescent COVID-19. The CDR3 protein sequence reads: CASSSSRGVGAFF. The DNA sequence is as follows: TGCGCCAGCAGCTCATCCCGGGGGGTGGGAGCTTTCTTT.